Presented here are 4 T cell receptor beta chains from one specimen sequenced in a study of immune heterogeneity within non-small cell lung tumors. Amplification of TCR beta CDR3 was performed by multiplex PCR with 32 V and 13 J primers. TCRdb redid the calling of the multiplex PCR reads with MiXCR, one entry per CDR3 protein. The sample lists several thousand distinct CDR3 sequences, 45% to 55% occurring once. At around 600 ng per sample, bulk tumor genomic DNA provided the template. Taken during surgery, several biopsies per primary tumor were spaced as far apart as possible within the tumor mass. The cohort was untreated, with newly diagnosed non-small cell lung cancer undergoing curative surgery. Specimen: lung tumor tissue. These receptors were obtained from a man between 65 and 85 years old with non-small cell lung cancer.

The V call is TRBV11-3, the J call TRBJ2-7; 13 bases line up with TRBD2. The ends lost 0 bases at V and 4 bases at J; junction bases unmatched: 3. Germline lookup yields CDR1 SGHNT and CDR2 YENEEA. The CDR3 runs 16 residues. For the CDR3, the DNA is TGTGCCAGCAGCTTAGAGGGACTAGCGGGAAGATACGAGCAGTACTTC. This encodes CASSLEGLAGRYEQYF. Full variable domain (rest looked up from reference TRBV11-3 and TRBJ2-7): EAGVVQSPRYKIIEKKQPVAFWCNPISGHNTLYWYLQNLGQGPELLIRYENEEAVDDSQLPKDRFSAERLKGVDSTLKIQPAELGDSAVYLCASSLEGLAGRYEQYFGPGTRLTVT.

V is TRBV7-3 and J is TRBJ1-2; 8 nucleotides align to TRBD1. This CDR3 spans 13 amino acids. Germline assignment: CDR1 SGHTA and CDR2 FQGTGA. Trimming took 6 bases from V and 5 from J; bases not matched to a gene: 5. The DNA for the CDR3 is TGTGCCAGCAGTATAGGACAGGGATATGGCTACACCTTC. It translates to CASSIGQGYGYTF.

This clonotype appeared a few times. The rearrangement links TRBV6-1 to TRBJ1-2; D is undetermined. This CDR3 is built from 14 residues. The germline V gene has CDR1 MNHNS and CDR2 SASEGT. V was pared by 0 bases and J by 2 bases, with 7 bases between. This chain's CDR3 is CASSEAIGNYGYTF. Here the CDR3 DNA reads TGTGCCAGCAGTGAAGCGATAGGAAACTATGGCTACACCTTC.

The chain joins TRBV27 to TRBJ2-7, with 8 bases identical to TRBD1. The germline V gene encodes CDR1 MNHEY and CDR2 SMNVEV (reference sequence). The trim removed 8 bases at V and 7 bases at J, leaving 7 bases unmatched. The CDR3 consists of 12 residues. The CDR3 sequence: CASLDRGGEQYF. The CDR3 bases are TGTGCCAGCTTAGACAGGGGTGGAGAGCAGTACTTC.